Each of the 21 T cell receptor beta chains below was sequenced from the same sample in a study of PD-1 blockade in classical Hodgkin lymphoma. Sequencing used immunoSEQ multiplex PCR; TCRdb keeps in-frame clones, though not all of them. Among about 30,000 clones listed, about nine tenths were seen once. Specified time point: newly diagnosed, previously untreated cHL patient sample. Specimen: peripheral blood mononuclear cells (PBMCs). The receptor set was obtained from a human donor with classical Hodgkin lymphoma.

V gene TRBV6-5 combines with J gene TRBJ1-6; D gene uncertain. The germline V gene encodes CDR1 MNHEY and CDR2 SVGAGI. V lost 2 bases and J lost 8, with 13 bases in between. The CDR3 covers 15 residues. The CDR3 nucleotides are TGTGCCAGCAGTTACATGCCGGGTTTAGATTCACCCCTCCACTTT. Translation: CASSYMPGLDSPLHF.

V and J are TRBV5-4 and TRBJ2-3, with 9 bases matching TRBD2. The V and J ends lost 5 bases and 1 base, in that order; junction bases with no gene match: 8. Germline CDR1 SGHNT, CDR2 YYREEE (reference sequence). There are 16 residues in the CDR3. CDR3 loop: CASSLTIAGGTDTQYF. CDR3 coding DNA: TGTGCCAGCAGTTTAACTATAGCGGGAGGCACAGATACGCAGTATTTT.

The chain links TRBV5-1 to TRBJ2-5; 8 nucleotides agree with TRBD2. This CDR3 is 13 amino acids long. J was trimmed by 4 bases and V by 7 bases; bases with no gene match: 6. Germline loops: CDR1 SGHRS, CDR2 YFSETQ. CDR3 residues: CASQTSVPETQYF. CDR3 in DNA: TGCGCCAGCCAGACTAGCGTCCCAGAGACCCAGTACTTC. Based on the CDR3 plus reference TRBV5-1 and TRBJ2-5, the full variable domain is KAGVTQTPRYLIKTRGQQVTLSCSPISGHRSVSWYQQTPGQGLQFLFEYFSETQRNKGNFPGRFSGRQFSNSRSEMNVSTLELGDSALYLCASQTSVPETQYFGPGTRLLVL.

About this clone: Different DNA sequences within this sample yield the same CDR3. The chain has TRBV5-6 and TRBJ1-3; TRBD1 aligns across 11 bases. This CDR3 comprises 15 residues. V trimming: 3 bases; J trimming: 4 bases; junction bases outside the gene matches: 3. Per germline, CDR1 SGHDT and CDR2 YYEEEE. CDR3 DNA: TGTGCCAGCAGCTCAGGACAGGGGGCAGGAAACACCATATATTTT. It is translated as CASSSGQGAGNTIYF.

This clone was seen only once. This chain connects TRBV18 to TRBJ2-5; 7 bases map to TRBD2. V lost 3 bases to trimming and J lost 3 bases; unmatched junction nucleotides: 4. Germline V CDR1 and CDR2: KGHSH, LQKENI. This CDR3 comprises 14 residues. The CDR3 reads CASSPQGGEETQYF. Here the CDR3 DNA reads TGTGCCAGCTCACCCCAGGGAGGGGAAGAGACCCAGTACTTC. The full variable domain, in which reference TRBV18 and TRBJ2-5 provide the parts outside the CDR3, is NAGVMQNPRHLVRRRGQEARLRCSPMKGHSHVYWYRQLPEEGLKFMVYLQKENIIDESGMPKERFSAEFPKEGPSILRIQQVVRGDSAAYFCASSPQGGEETQYFGPGTRLLVL.

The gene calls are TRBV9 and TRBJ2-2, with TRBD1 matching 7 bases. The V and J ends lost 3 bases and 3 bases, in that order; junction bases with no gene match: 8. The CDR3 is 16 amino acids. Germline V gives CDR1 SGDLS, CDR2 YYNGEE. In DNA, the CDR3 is TGTGCCAGCAGCGACAGGGGTTTTTCACACACCGGGGAGCTGTTTTTT. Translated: CASSDRGFSHTGELFF.

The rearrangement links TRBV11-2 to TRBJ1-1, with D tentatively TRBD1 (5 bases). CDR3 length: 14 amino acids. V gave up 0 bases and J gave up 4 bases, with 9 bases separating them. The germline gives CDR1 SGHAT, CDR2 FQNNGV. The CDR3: CASSLDRTSTEAFF. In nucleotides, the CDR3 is TGTGCCAGCAGCTTAGACCGGACAAGCACTGAAGCTTTCTTT.

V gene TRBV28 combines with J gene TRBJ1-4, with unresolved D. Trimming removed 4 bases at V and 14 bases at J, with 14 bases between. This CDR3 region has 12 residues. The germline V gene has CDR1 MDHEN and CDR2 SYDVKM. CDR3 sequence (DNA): TGTGCCAGCAGTTCTGGCGGGGAGATGCTGTTTTTT. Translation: CASSSGGEMLFF.

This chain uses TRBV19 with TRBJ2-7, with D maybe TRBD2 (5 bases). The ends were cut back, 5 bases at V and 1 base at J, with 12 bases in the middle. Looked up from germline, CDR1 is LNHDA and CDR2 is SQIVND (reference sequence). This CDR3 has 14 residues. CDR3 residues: CASSGGRGSYEQYF. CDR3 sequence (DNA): TGTGCCAGTAGTGGCGGAAGAGGGTCCTACGAGCAGTACTTC. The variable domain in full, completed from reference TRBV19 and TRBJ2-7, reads DGGITQSPKYLFRKEGQNVTLSCEQNLNHDAMYWYRQDPGQGLRLIYYSQIVNDFQKGDIAEGYSVSREKKESFPLTVTSAQKNPTAFYLCASSGGRGSYEQYFGPGTRLTVT.

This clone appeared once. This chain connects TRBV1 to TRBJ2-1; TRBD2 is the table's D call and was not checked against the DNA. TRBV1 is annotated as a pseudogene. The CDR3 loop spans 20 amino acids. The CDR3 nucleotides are TGCACCAGCAGCCAAGCCAAACCGGGACTAGCGGGAGGTGGGTTGAATGAGCAGTTCTTC. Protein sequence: CTSSQAKPGLAGGGLNEQFF.

The CDR3 nucleotides read TGTGCCAGCTCACCAGGACAGGGGTTTACTGAAGCTTTCTTT. Translating it yields CASSPGQGFTEAFF. The chain links TRBV18 to TRBJ1-1, with 9 nucleotides matching TRBD1. The V gene end was trimmed by 2 bases and the J gene end by 5 bases; junction bases not matched to a gene: 3. Germline CDR1 is KGHSH and CDR2 is LQKENI. CDR3 length equals 14 residues.

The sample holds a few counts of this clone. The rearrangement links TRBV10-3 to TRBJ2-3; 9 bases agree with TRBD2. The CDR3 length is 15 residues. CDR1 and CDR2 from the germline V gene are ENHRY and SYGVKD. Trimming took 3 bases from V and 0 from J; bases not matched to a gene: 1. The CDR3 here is CAISDSGGSTDTQYF. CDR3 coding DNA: TGTGCCATCAGTGATAGCGGGGGTAGCACAGATACGCAGTATTTT.

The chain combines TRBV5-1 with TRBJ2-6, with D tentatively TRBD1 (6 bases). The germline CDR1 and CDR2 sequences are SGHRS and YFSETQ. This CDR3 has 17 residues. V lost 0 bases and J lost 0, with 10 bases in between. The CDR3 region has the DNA TGCGCCAGCAGCTTGGCCAGGGGTGGCTCTGGGGCCAACGTCCTGACTTTC. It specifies CASSLARGGSGANVLTF.

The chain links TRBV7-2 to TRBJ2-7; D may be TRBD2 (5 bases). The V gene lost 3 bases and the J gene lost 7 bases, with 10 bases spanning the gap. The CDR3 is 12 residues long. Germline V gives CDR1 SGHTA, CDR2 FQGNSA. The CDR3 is CASSFAQREQYF. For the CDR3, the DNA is TGTGCCAGCAGCTTTGCTCAGCGGGAGCAGTACTTC.

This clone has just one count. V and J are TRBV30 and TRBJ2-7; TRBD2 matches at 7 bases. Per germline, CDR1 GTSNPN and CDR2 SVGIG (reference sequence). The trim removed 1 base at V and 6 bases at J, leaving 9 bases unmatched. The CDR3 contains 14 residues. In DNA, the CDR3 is TGTGCCTGGAGTGAGGTGCTAGCGGCAGGCGAGCAGTACTTC. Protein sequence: CAWSEVLAAGEQYF. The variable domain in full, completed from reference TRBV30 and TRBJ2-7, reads SQTIHQWPATLVQPVGSPLSLECTVEGTSNPNLYWYRQAAGRGLQLLFYSVGIGQISSEVPQNLSASRPQDRQFILSSKKLLLSDSGFYLCAWSEVLAAGEQYFGPGTRLTVT.

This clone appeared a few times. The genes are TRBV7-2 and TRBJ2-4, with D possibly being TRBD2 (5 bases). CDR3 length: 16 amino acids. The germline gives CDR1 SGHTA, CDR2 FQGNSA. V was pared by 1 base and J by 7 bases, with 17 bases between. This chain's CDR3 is CASSLGRSDLGNIQYF. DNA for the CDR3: TGTGCCAGCAGCTTAGGGAGGTCGGACTTGGGGAACATTCAGTACTTC.

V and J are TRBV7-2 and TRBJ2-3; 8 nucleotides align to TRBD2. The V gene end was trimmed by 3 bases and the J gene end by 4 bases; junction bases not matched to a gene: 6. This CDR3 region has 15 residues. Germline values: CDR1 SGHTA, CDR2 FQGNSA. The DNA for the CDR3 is TGTGCCAGCAGCTTTACTAGCGGATACTCAGATACGCAGTATTTT. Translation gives CASSFTSGYSDTQYF.

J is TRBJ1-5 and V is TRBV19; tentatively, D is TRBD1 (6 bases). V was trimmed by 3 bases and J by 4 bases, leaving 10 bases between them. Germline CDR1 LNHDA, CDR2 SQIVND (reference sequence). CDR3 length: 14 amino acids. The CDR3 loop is CASSIDRPNQPQHF. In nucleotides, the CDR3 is TGTGCCAGTAGTATTGACAGGCCTAATCAGCCCCAGCATTTT.

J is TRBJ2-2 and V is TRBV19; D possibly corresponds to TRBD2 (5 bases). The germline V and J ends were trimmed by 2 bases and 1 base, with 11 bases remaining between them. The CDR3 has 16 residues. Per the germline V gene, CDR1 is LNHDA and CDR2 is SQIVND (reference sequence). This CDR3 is CASSISRGWNTGELFF. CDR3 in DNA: TGTGCCAGTAGTATATCACGCGGGTGGAACACCGGGGAGCTGTTTTTT.

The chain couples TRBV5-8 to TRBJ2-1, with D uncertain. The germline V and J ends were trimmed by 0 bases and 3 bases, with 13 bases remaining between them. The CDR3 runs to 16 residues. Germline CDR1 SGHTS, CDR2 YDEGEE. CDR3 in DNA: TGTGCCAGCAGCTTGGTCGTAATACCCTTCTACAATGAGCAGTTCTTC. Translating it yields CASSLVVIPFYNEQFF.

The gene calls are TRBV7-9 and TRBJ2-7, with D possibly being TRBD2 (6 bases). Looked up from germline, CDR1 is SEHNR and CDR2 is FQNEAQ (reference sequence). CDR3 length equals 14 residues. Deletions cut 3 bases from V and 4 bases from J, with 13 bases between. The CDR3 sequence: CASSLTGGAYEQYF. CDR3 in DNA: TGTGCCAGCAGCTTGACCGGCGGGGCTTACGAGCAGTACTTC.